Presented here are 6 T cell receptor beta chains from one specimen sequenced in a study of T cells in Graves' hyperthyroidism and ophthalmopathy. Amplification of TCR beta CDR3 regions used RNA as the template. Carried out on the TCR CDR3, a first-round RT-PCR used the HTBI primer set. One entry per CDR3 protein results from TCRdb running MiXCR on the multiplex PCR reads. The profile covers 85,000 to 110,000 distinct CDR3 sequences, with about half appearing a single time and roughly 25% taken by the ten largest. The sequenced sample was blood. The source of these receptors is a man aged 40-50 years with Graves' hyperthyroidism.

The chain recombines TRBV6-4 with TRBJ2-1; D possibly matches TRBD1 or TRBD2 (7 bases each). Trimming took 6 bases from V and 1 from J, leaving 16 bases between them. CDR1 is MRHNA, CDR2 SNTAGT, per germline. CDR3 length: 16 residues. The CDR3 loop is CASRRGGRGSYNEQFF. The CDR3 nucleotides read TGTGCCAGCAGGCGCGGGGGCAGGGGGTCCTACAATGAGCAGTTCTTC.

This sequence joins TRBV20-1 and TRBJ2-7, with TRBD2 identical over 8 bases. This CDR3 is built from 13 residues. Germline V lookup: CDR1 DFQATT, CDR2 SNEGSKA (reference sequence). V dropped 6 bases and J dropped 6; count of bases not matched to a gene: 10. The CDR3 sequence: CSAFRDGRVEQYF. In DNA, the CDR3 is TGCAGTGCCTTCCGGGACGGGAGGGTCGAGCAGTACTTC.

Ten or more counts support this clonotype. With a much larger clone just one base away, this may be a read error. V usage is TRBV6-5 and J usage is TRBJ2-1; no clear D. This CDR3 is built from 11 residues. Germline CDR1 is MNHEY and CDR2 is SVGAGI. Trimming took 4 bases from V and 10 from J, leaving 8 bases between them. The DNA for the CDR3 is TGTGCCAGCAGTTCGACTCGGGAGCAGTTCTTC. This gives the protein CASSSTREQFF.

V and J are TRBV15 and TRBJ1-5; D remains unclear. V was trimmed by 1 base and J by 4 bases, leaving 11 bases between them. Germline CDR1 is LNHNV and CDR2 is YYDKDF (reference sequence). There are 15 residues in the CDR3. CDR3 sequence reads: CATSRVGQTNQPQHF. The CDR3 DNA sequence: TGTGCCACCAGCAGAGTAGGCCAGACGAATCAGCCCCAGCATTTT.

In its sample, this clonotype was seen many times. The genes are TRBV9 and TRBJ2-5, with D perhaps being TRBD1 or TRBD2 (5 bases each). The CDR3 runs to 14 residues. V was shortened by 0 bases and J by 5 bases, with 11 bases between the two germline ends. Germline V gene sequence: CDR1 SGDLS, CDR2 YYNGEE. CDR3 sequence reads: CASSVAGTEETQYF. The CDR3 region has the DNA TGTGCCAGCAGCGTAGCGGGGACGGAGGAGACCCAGTACTTC.

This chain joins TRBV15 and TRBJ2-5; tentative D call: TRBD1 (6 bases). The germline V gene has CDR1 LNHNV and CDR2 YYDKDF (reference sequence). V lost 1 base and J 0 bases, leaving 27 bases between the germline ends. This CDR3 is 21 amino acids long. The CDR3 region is CATSRVGGTDTQYLNQETQYF. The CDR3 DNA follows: TGTGCCACCAGCAGAGTTGGGGGCACAGATACGCAGTATTTAAACCAAGAGACCCAGTACTTC.